Included here is one T cell receptor beta chain sequence, with context. The antigen remains unidentified. The sample is drawn from a study of cytomegalovirus exposure and HLA in healthy donors. Turning to the study itself: Across around 400 genotyped donors, 81% landed in the Caucasian-associated ancestry cluster.

The study's findings and limits: Analyses of presence/absence relied on an assumption of roughly uniform sequencing depth across donors. Cytomegalovirus association was assigned to 150 to 200 TCR beta chains.

Germline CDR1 MNHEY, CDR2 SVGAGI. The CDR3 totals 14 residues. J gave up 6 bases and V 6 bases, and 10 bases lay outside the gene matches. PCR was performed using 60 Vbeta and 13 Jbeta primers. In the original workflow: About 11 million shared chains were among the 65 million to 85 million unique TCR beta chains that a later analysis counted. The protocol was immunoSEQ multiplex PCR, while the TCRdb copy is restricted to in-frame clones and leaves out a portion. Clone size and the V and J calls come from that table; the DNA yielded D and trimming. The data show about 120,000 clones, 75% to 80% seen once.

This receptor was identified in a young woman in good health and CMV-seropositive. This sequence joins TRBV6-5 and TRBJ2-7; TRBD1 matches 8 bases. The sample taken for sequencing was PBMCs. CDR3 bases: TGTGCCAGCAGCCCCGGACAGGGAATGGCCGAGCAGTACTTC. Encoded protein: CASSPGQGMAEQYF.